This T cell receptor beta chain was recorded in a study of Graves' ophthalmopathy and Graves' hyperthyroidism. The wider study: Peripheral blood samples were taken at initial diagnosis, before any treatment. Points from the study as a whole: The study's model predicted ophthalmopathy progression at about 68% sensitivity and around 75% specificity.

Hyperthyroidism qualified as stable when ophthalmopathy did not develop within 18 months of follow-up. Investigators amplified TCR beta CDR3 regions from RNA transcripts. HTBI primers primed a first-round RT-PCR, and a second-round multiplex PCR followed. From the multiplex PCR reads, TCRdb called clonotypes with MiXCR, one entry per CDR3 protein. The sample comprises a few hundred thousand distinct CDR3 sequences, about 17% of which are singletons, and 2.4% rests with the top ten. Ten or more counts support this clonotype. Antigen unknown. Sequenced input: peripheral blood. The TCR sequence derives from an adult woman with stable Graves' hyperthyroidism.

The CDR3 here is CSVGYLRETQYF. The CDR3 DNA follows: TGCAGCGTTGGGTACCTTCGGGAGACCCAGTACTTC. The V and J genes are TRBV29-1 and TRBJ2-5; D gene unclear. CDR1 SQVTM and CDR2 ANQGSEA come from the germline V gene. The CDR3 runs 12 residues. The V gene lost 4 bases and the J gene lost 5 bases, with 11 bases spanning the gap.